What follows are 23 T cell receptor beta chains derived from one specimen sequenced in a study of breast tumors, draining lymph nodes, adjacent tissues. A single record per CDR3 protein comes from TCRdb applying MiXCR to the multiplex PCR reads. Altogether some 120,000 distinct CDR3 sequences are present, about 20% being singletons, with the ten largest covering roughly 4%. Samples came from axillary lymph nodes draining the breast cancer. Input material: axillary lymph node tissue. Receptor source: a female donor with breast cancer. Some clones in this sample may be carry-over from other donors' samples.

This clonotype appeared many times. CDR3 DNA: TGCAGTGCTTATAGCGGGGTTCTTTCCTACGAGCAGTACTTC. This gives the protein CSAYSGVLSYEQYF. The chain links TRBV20-1 to TRBJ2-7, with 8 bases fitting TRBD2. The length of the CDR3 is 14 residues. CDR1 and CDR2 from the germline V gene are DFQATT and SNEGSKA (reference sequence). With V trimmed by 5 bases and J by 1 base, 7 bases remained unmatched.

At least ten counts were recorded for this clonotype. V and J are TRBV16 and TRBJ2-2; no firm D call. The CDR3 has 14 amino acids. The germline CDR1 and CDR2 sequences are KGHSY and FQNENV. V lost 1 base and J lost 1, with 4 bases in between. CDR3 DNA: TGTGCCAGCAGCCAATGGCAGAACACCGGGGAGCTGTTTTTT. Translated, it gives CASSQWQNTGELFF.

This clonotype has ten or more counts. This chain links TRBV2 with TRBJ2-7; D call uncertain. CDR3 length equals 13 residues. Germline assignment: CDR1 SNHLY and CDR2 FYNNEI. The V end lost 6 bases, the J end lost 6 bases, and 15 bases lay between the germline ends. The CDR3 bases are TGTGCCAGCAGCTCACGACCTGTAGGCGAGCAGTACTTC. This encodes CASSSRPVGEQYF.

The count of this clonotype is one. Possible read error: a much larger clone is one base away. This sequence joins TRBV6-5 and TRBJ2-2; weak D call: TRBD2 (5 bases). This CDR3 has 12 residues. Germline CDR1 and CDR2: MNHEY and SVGAGI. The CDR3, as DNA: TGTGCCAGCAGCCAAACAACCGGGGAGCTGCTTTTT. Protein sequence: CASSQTTGELLF.

This clonotype has at least ten counts. The chain joins TRBV10-1 to TRBJ2-2; 9 positions agree with TRBD2. Germline V gives CDR1 WNHNN, CDR2 SYGVQD (reference sequence). This CDR3 has 15 amino acids. With V trimmed by 2 bases and J by 6 bases, 4 bases remained unmatched. The CDR3 coding sequence is TGCGCCAGCAGTGAGGGGTTAGCGGGAGCCGGGGAGCTGTTTTTT. Translating it yields CASSEGLAGAGELFF.

Many counts were recorded for this clonotype. This chain uses TRBV20-1 with TRBJ2-1; tentatively, D is TRBD2 (6 bases). Between the trimmed V and J ends, which lost 2 bases and 5 bases, there was a span of 7 bases. Germline V gene sequence: CDR1 DFQATT, CDR2 SNEGSKA (reference sequence). This CDR3 region has 12 residues. The CDR3 DNA is TGCAGTGCTAGACTAGCGAACAATGAGCAGTTCTTC. As protein: CSARLANNEQFF.

CDR3: CASSLGRMNYGYTF. CDR3 nucleotide sequence: TGTGCCAGCAGCCTTGGTCGGATGAACTATGGCTACACCTTC. V and J are TRBV27 and TRBJ1-2, with D uncertain. V gave up 6 bases and J gave up 2 bases, with 13 bases separating them. In germline, CDR1 is MNHEY, CDR2 SMNVEV (reference sequence). The CDR3 length is 14 residues.

The table lists this clonotype with a few counts. The chain's CDR3 is CATSTATVPTEAFF. The DNA for the CDR3 is TGTGCCACCAGCACAGCCACAGTCCCAACTGAAGCTTTCTTT. The chain employs TRBV15 and TRBJ1-1; D remains unclear. Trimming took off 4 bases at V and 5 bases at J, with 14 bases between the two ends. Germline CDR1 and CDR2: LNHNV and YYDKDF (reference sequence). The CDR3 is 14 residues long.

Regarding this clonotype: This may be a read error: a much more frequent sequence differs by one nucleotide. This chain joins TRBV20-1 and TRBJ1-5, with 9 positions matching TRBD1. CDR3 length: 17 residues. Germline trimming cut 5 bases from V and 7 bases from J; bases unmatched to any gene: 18. Germline V gene data show CDR1 as DFQATT and CDR2 as SNEGSKA (reference sequence). CDR3 sequence: CSALPGYRDREKQPQHF. CDR3 coding DNA: TGCAGTGCTCTTCCAGGCTACCGGGACAGGGAAAAACAGCCCCAGCATTTT.

The gene calls are TRBV5-4 and TRBJ2-4, with 8 bases matching TRBD1. Germline V gene sequence: CDR1 SGHNT, CDR2 YYREEE (reference sequence). V lost 0 bases, J lost 5 bases, and 4 bases stayed unmatched. This CDR3 is built from 15 residues. Written as DNA, the CDR3 is TGTGCCAGCAGCTTGGGCAGGGGGCGCGAAAACATTCAGTACTTC. Its protein is CASSLGRGRENIQYF. The whole variable domain, remainder taken from reference TRBV5-4 and TRBJ2-4, is ETGVTQSPTHLIKTRGQQVTLRCSSQSGHNTVSWYQQALGQGPQFIFQYYREEENGRGNFPPRFSGLQFPNYSSELNVNALELDDSALYLCASSLGRGRENIQYFGAGTRLSVL.

This clonotype was found many times. The V call is TRBV18, the J call TRBJ2-7; D is perhaps TRBD1 or TRBD2 (5 bases each). The length of the CDR3 is 14 residues. Trimming pared 3 bases from V and 3 bases from J, leaving 12 bases between. The germline V gene has CDR1 KGHSH and CDR2 LQKENI. The CDR3 sequence is CASSPGRDGYEQYF. DNA of the CDR3: TGTGCCAGCTCACCCGGACGGGACGGCTACGAGCAGTACTTC.

This clonotype has ten or more counts. CDR3 bases: TGTGCCAGCAGTTCTCGCGGGGGGGCCTTCAACGGGGAGCTGTTTTTT. Its protein product is CASSSRGGAFNGELFF. The gene calls are TRBV2 and TRBJ2-2; 9 bases are shared with TRBD2. The J segment lost 7 bases and the V segment lost 5 bases, leaving 11 bases of the junction unmatched. Per germline, CDR1 SNHLY and CDR2 FYNNEI. The CDR3 is 16 residues long.

This clonotype was detected a few times. J is TRBJ2-1 and V is TRBV18; 8 bases are a match to TRBD1. Germline V gives CDR1 KGHSH, CDR2 LQKENI. The CDR3 totals 14 residues. The V gene end was trimmed by 4 bases and the J gene end by 4 bases; junction bases not matched to a gene: 3. The CDR3 DNA reads TGTGCCAGCTCACGACGGGACAGGTACAATGAGCAGTTCTTC. The encoded protein is CASSRRDRYNEQFF.

This clonotype was detected many times. The chain joins TRBV20-1 to TRBJ1-6, with TRBD1 matching over 7 bases. Germline trimming cut 2 bases from V and 5 bases from J; bases unmatched to any gene: 18. CDR3 size: 19 residues. Germline values: CDR1 DFQATT, CDR2 SNEGSKA (reference sequence). CDR3 nucleotides: TGCAGTGCTAGAAGGGCGGGGGCGGAGGGGGCTTCGAATAATTCACCCCTCCACTTT. Translating gives CSARRAGAEGASNNSPLHF.

This clonotype was detected many times. The chain is built from TRBV30 and TRBJ2-5; 11 nucleotides match TRBD2. J was trimmed by 4 bases and V by 0 bases; bases with no gene match: 4. The V gene's germline CDR1 is GTSNPN and CDR2 SVGIG (reference sequence). This CDR3 comprises 15 residues. As DNA, the CDR3 is TGTGCCTGGAGTGTGGGACTAGCGGAGGGAGAGACCCAGTACTTC. Amino acids: CAWSVGLAEGETQYF.

In its sample, this clonotype was seen a few times. This chain uses TRBV3-1 with TRBJ2-5, with 7 positions matching TRBD1. The CDR3 covers 16 residues. CDR1 is LGHDT and CDR2 is YNNKEL in the germline V gene (reference sequence). After removal of 2 bases from V and 4 bases from J, the junction contained 10 bases not matched to a gene. The CDR3 reads CASSQITRDSSETQYF. For the CDR3, the DNA is TGTGCCAGCAGCCAAATCACCCGGGACAGCTCAGAGACCCAGTACTTC.

As regards this clonotype: A single base separates this from a much larger clone, so it may be a read error. This chain links TRBV19 with TRBJ2-7, with D uncertain. In germline, CDR1 is LNHDA, CDR2 SQIVND (reference sequence). CDR3 length: 13 amino acids. The CDR3 nucleotides read TGTGTCAGTAGTGATGGGGTGACCTACGAGCAGTACTTC. Translated: CVSSDGVTYEQYF. The full variable domain, with the rest looked up from reference TRBV19 and TRBJ2-7, is DGGITQSPKYLFRKEGQNVTLSCEQNLNHDAMYWYRQDPGQGLRLIYYSQIVNDFQKGDIAEGYSVSREKKESFPLTVTSAQKNPTAFYLCVSSDGVTYEQYFGPGTRLTVT.

This clonotype came up many times. The chain recombines TRBV15 with TRBJ1-5; no reliable D call. This CDR3 region has 17 residues. V was clipped by 4 bases and J by 0 bases, with 16 bases between them. CDR1 is LNHNV and CDR2 is YYDKDF in the germline V gene (reference sequence). This CDR3 reads CATSTLFVGYSNQPQHF. The CDR3 DNA reads TGTGCCACCAGCACCCTGTTTGTAGGGTATAGCAATCAGCCCCAGCATTTT.

The gene calls are TRBV4-1 and TRBJ2-5; weak D call: TRBD1 (7 bases). Trimming shortened V by 2 bases and J by 4 bases, and 20 bases separated the two germline ends. The CDR3 runs to 17 residues. The germline V gene encodes CDR1 MGHRA and CDR2 YSYEKL. CDR3 sequence reads: CASSQSAGRQGRETQYF. The CDR3 bases are TGCGCCAGCAGCCAATCCGCGGGGAGACAGGGTAGAGAGACCCAGTACTTC.

This clonotype was seen ten or more times. The V and J genes are TRBV7-9 and TRBJ2-5, with 8 nucleotides matching TRBD2. V was clipped by 3 bases and J by 2 bases; unmatched bases: 8. The CDR3 loop spans 16 amino acids. CDR1 SEHNR and CDR2 FQNEAQ come from the germline V gene (reference sequence). The CDR3 here is CASSLMAGGWQETQYF. In DNA, the CDR3 is TGTGCCAGCAGCTTGATGGCGGGGGGATGGCAAGAGACCCAGTACTTC.

There are many counts of this clonotype. CDR3 coding DNA: TGTGCCAGCAGTGTTAGCGGGGGGGCCGATGAGCAGTTCTTC. Its translation: CASSVSGGADEQFF. The chain uses TRBV6-1 and TRBJ2-1; TRBD2 matches at 11 bases. V gave up 4 bases and J gave up 8 bases; unmatched junction bases: 4. This CDR3 is 14 amino acids long. CDR1 is MNHNS and CDR2 is SASEGT in the germline V gene.

The sample holds many counts of this clonotype. The chain joins TRBV5-1 to TRBJ2-3; possibly TRBD1 for D (6 bases). Looked up from germline, CDR1 is SGHRS and CDR2 is YFSETQ. The V and J ends lost 2 bases and 5 bases respectively, with 12 bases between them. This CDR3 spans 14 amino acids. CDR3: CASSFTRGVDTQYF. CDR3 DNA sequence: TGCGCCAGCAGCTTTACCAGGGGAGTAGATACGCAGTATTTT.

Ten or more counts support this clonotype. The chain employs TRBV7-2 and TRBJ2-7; 7 bases are a match to TRBD2. This CDR3 region has 14 residues. Trimming removed 3 bases from V and 4 bases from J; junction bases left unmatched: 6. Germline CDR1 SGHTA, CDR2 FQGNSA. Here the CDR3 DNA reads TGTGCCAGCAGCTTGGGCGGGAGTCAGTACGAGCAGTACTTC. Encoded protein: CASSLGGSQYEQYF.